The 27 T cell receptor beta chains reported below all come from one sample, sequenced in a study of Graves' ophthalmopathy and Graves' hyperthyroidism (dated by TCRdb to 2017 to 2018). Sequencer: Illumina HiSeq 2000. For repertoire sequencing, the TCR beta CDR3 regions were amplified from RNA transcripts. The first round of RT-PCR was done with HTBI primers and the Qiagen OneStep RT-PCR kit, and was followed by a second round of multiplex PCR, then size selection and purification. TCRdb reran the public reads through fastp at Q25 and MiXCR, keeping productive beta chains. For every CDR3 protein sequence, its rows merge into one entry that carries the most common genes and DNA. The sample profile shows tens of thousands of distinct CDR3 sequences; roughly 46% of them were found once. Roughly 4.3% of the sample is held by the ten biggest clonotypes. Input material: peripheral blood. These TCRs come from an adult woman with Graves' ophthalmopathy.

Points on this clonotype: A much larger clone differs by one base, so this may be a read error. The conserved closing phenylalanine or tryptophan is absent in this CDR3, likely reflecting a read error. V gene TRBV4-1 combines with J gene TRBJ2-4, with 7 bases fitting TRBD1. Germline loops: CDR1 MGHRA, CDR2 YSYEKL. Germline trimming cut 4 bases from V and 2 bases from J; bases unmatched to any gene: 5. The CDR3 consists of 15 residues. As DNA, the CDR3 is TGCGCCAGCAGCCCCATGACAGGGACCAAAAACATTCAGTACTAC. Amino acids: CASSPMTGTKNIQYY.

This clonotype appeared once. The chain joins TRBV20-1 to TRBJ1-5; 10 bases match TRBD1. The CDR3 sequence is 20 residues long. Trimming cost V 0 bases and J 4 bases; bases outside gene matches: 18. CDR1 is DFQATT and CDR2 is SNEGSKA in the germline V gene (reference sequence). DNA of the CDR3: TGCAGTGCTAGAGATCCGACAGGGGGCGCAAGACTGGATAGTAATCAGCCCCAGCATTTT. Encoded protein: CSARDPTGGARLDSNQPQHF.

The J gene is TRBJ1-1, the V gene TRBV7-9; D is possibly TRBD1 (5 bases). Germline CDR1 reads SEHNR; CDR2 reads FQNEAQ (reference sequence). The CDR3 is 13 residues long. The V end was cut by 5 bases, the J end by 3 bases, with 10 bases between. The CDR3 DNA follows: TGTGCCAGCAGCGGGACTAGCGACACTGAAGCTTTCTTT. Translated: CASSGTSDTEAFF. The full variable domain, rest sourced from reference TRBV7-9 and TRBJ1-1, is DTGVSQNPRHKITKRGQNVTFRCDPISEHNRLYWYRQTLGQGPEFLTYFQNEAQLEKSRLLSDRFSAERPKGSFSTLEIQRTEQGDSAMYLCASSGTSDTEAFFGQGTRLTVV.

This clonotype was counted at least ten times. This sequence joins TRBV3-1 and TRBJ2-2; D is unclear. The germline CDR1 and CDR2 sequences are LGHDT and YNNKEL (reference sequence). V was cut by 0 bases and J by 3 bases, with 8 bases left in between. The CDR3 sequence is 15 residues long. This chain's CDR3 is CASSQDLSYTGELFF. The CDR3 DNA sequence: TGTGCCAGCAGCCAAGATCTCAGTTACACCGGGGAGCTGTTTTTT.

This clonotype ranks as medium-sized. The chain couples TRBV25-1 to TRBJ1-5, with unresolved D. Trimming removed 3 bases at V and 4 bases at J, with 7 bases between. This CDR3 is 13 amino acids long. The germline V gene encodes CDR1 MGHDK and CDR2 SYGVNS. The CDR3 sequence is CASSDAGNQPQHF. CDR3 DNA sequence: TGTGCCAGCAGTGACGCGGGTAATCAGCCCCAGCATTTT.

The rearrangement joins TRBV7-2 to TRBJ2-7; 9 positions match TRBD1. The CDR3 contains 15 residues. V lost 4 bases and J lost 5; bases outside the gene matches: 9. Germline assignment: CDR1 SGHTA and CDR2 FQGNSA. The CDR3 sequence: CASSSDRGWTHEQYF. CDR3 in DNA: TGTGCCAGCAGCTCCGACAGGGGGTGGACCCACGAGCAGTACTTC.

At least ten counts were recorded for this clonotype. This chain links TRBV7-2 with TRBJ2-5; no firm D call. CDR3 length equals 15 residues. Trimming removed 1 base from V and 2 bases from J, with 11 bases in between. Germline V gene lookup returns CDR1 SGHTA and CDR2 FQGNSA. CDR3 sequence: CASSLVAAAQETQYF. CDR3 nucleotide sequence: TGTGCCAGCAGCTTAGTGGCGGCGGCACAAGAGACCCAGTACTTC.

The rearrangement uses TRBV19 and TRBJ2-3, with 9 bases aligning to TRBD1. This CDR3 contains 15 residues. Trimming took 6 bases from V and 5 from J; bases not matched to a gene: 9. The V gene's germline CDR1 is LNHDA and CDR2 SQIVND (reference sequence). CDR3 in amino acids: CASSAGQGRLDTQYF. The CDR3 DNA is TGTGCCAGTAGCGCGGGACAGGGTCGTTTAGATACGCAGTATTTT.

This clonotype was counted ten times or more. The chain combines TRBV5-6 with TRBJ2-6; 7 bases line up with TRBD2. Germline values: CDR1 SGHDT, CDR2 YYEEEE. Trimming removed 0 bases from V and 0 bases from J; junction bases left unmatched: 6. The CDR3 has 18 residues. Here the CDR3 reads CASSLEASGLSGANVLTF. CDR3 bases: TGTGCCAGCAGCTTGGAGGCTAGCGGCCTCTCTGGGGCCAACGTCCTGACTTTC.

Ten or more counts support this clonotype. This chain links TRBV5-1 with TRBJ2-2; D perhaps matches TRBD2 (5 bases). The V gene's germline CDR1 is SGHRS and CDR2 YFSETQ. V lost 2 bases, J lost 6 bases, and 8 bases lay in between. CDR3 length equals 13 residues. CDR3 nucleotide sequence: TGCGCCAGCAGCTTAGCGGAGTCCGGGGAGCTGTTTTTT. This gives the protein CASSLAESGELFF.

This clonotype showed up many times. V and J are TRBV28 and TRBJ2-7; D gene unclear. Deletions cut 3 bases from V and 2 bases from J, with 8 bases between. The CDR3 is 13 residues long. Germline V gives CDR1 MDHEN, CDR2 SYDVKM. CDR3 residues: CASSFAGPYEQYF. In DNA form, the CDR3 reads TGTGCCAGCAGTTTTGCAGGTCCCTACGAGCAGTACTTC.

On this clonotype itself: The junction differs from germline at one of its ends, possibly a read error. J is TRBJ2-2 and V is TRBV3-1; 10 positions agree with TRBD2. Germline assignment: CDR1 LGHDT and CDR2 YNNKEL (reference sequence). The CDR3 is made up of 16 amino acids. CDR3 region: CASSFTGLANTGKLFF. Written as DNA, the CDR3 is TGTGCCAGCAGCTTCACGGGACTAGCGAACACCGGGAAGCTGTTTTTT.

This clonotype was observed once. CDR3 sequence (DNA): TGTGCCAGCAGACCCCTCGAAAGGTACAGTAGGGGGCTGGAGAAGAGTCGGGGAATCACGCAGTATTTT. Protein product: CASRPLERYSRGLEKSRGITQYF. The rearrangement uses TRBV25-1 and TRBJ2-3, with 7 positions matching TRBD1. This CDR3 is built from 23 residues. CDR1 is MGHDK and CDR2 is SYGVNS in the germline V gene. Trimming at V came to 6 bases and at J to 9 bases, leaving 39 bases not matched to a gene.

The chain is built from TRBV20-1 and TRBJ1-1; D ambiguous. V lost 5 bases and J 2 bases, leaving 12 bases between the germline ends. The CDR3 is 13 amino acids. Germline values: CDR1 DFQATT, CDR2 SNEGSKA (reference sequence). The CDR3 sequence is CSALQQPNTEAFF. The CDR3 coding sequence is TGCAGTGCTCTTCAGCAGCCCAACACTGAAGCTTTCTTT.

Worth noting for this clonotype: The junction departs from germline at one end; a sequencing error may be responsible. The chain is built from TRBV7-9 and TRBJ2-7; D gene unclear. This CDR3 spans 15 amino acids. The V gene's germline CDR1 is SEHNR and CDR2 FQNEAQ (reference sequence). The CDR3 protein is CGSSVRLESPYEQYF. In nucleotides, the CDR3 is TGTGGCAGCAGCGTTAGACTGGAATCCCCCTACGAGCAGTACTTC. The full variable domain, in which reference TRBV7-9 and TRBJ2-7 provide the parts outside the CDR3, is DTGVSQNPRHKITKRGQNVTFRCDPISEHNRLYWYRQTLGQGPEFLTYFQNEAQLEKSRLLSDRFSAERPKGSFSTLEIQRTEQGDSAMYLCGSSVRLESPYEQYFGPGTRLTVT.

This chain connects TRBV9 to TRBJ2-3; D is unclear. Per germline, CDR1 SGDLS and CDR2 YYNGEE. Trimming took off 4 bases at V and 11 bases at J, with 17 bases between the two ends. This CDR3 is built from 13 residues. The CDR3 bases are TGTGCCAGCAGCCCCGCCGCGTGGAATGAGCAGTATTTT. Residues: CASSPAAWNEQYF.

This chain joins TRBV5-1 and TRBJ1-4, with D possibly matching TRBD1 (5 bases). The germline CDR1 and CDR2 sequences are SGHRS and YFSETQ. Between the trimmed V and J ends, which lost 4 bases and 2 bases, there was a span of 15 bases. The CDR3 is made up of 16 amino acids. CDR3 loop: CASSLAEGATNEKLFF. The CDR3 nucleotides read TGCGCCAGCAGCCTAGCTGAAGGGGCGACTAATGAAAAACTGTTTTTT.

This clonotype was counted at least ten times. The chain has TRBV7-9 and TRBJ2-1; the D gene is possibly TRBD2 (5 bases). CDR1 and CDR2 (germline): SEHNR, FQNEAQ (reference sequence). The V end lost 5 bases, the J end lost 10 bases, and 12 bases lay between the germline ends. The CDR3 spans 12 residues. In DNA form, the CDR3 reads TGTGCCAGCAGCAACAGCGGACGAGAGCAGTTCTTC. Its translation: CASSNSGREQFF.

At least ten counts were recorded for this clonotype. The chain combines TRBV11-3 with TRBJ2-7; 7 nucleotides line up with TRBD2. This CDR3 has 16 amino acids. The V gene end was trimmed by 4 bases and the J gene end by 6 bases; junction bases not matched to a gene: 15. Germline V CDR1 and CDR2: SGHNT, YENEEA. CDR3 region: CASSSRLGGSSVEQYF. The CDR3 nucleotides are TGTGCCAGCAGCTCCCGTCTTGGCGGGAGCTCAGTCGAGCAGTACTTC.

This clonotype was counted ten times or more. The V call is TRBV30, the J call TRBJ2-7; weak D call: TRBD1 (5 bases). The CDR3 length is 12 residues. Trimming took off 0 bases at V and 4 bases at J, with 7 bases between the two ends. Germline values: CDR1 GTSNPN, CDR2 SVGIG (reference sequence). CDR3 DNA: TGTGCCTGGAGTGTAGGGGTATACGAGCAGTACTTC. This encodes CAWSVGVYEQYF.

On this clonotype itself: A much larger clone differs by one base, so this may be a read error. This rearrangement joins TRBV27 to TRBJ2-4; D is uncertain. V was pared by 0 bases and J by 12 bases, with 9 bases between. This CDR3 contains 12 residues. Germline loops: CDR1 MNHEY, CDR2 SMNVEV (reference sequence). The CDR3 DNA follows: TGTGCCAGCAGTTTATCTGGACGCAGTCAGTACTTC. Amino acid sequence: CASSLSGRSQYF.

This clonotype was detected ten times or more. The chain's CDR3 is CASSQISTGRNEQFF. CDR3 bases: TGTGCCAGCAGCCAGATAAGCACTGGCCGAAATGAGCAGTTCTTC. The chain links TRBV4-2 to TRBJ2-1, with no clear D. The CDR3 consists of 15 residues. In germline, CDR1 is LGHNA, CDR2 YNFKEQ. V dropped 3 bases and J dropped 7 bases, with 16 bases sitting between them.

The chain carries TRBV5-8 and TRBJ2-7, with D perhaps matching TRBD2 (5 bases). CDR1 is SGHTS, CDR2 YDEGEE, per germline. The CDR3 runs to 15 residues. V lost 4 bases, J lost 6 bases, and 20 bases lay in between. The CDR3 DNA reads as TGTGCCAGCAGCCGAGGACTCTTGCAAGTAGGCGAGCAGTACTTC. Translating it yields CASSRGLLQVGEQYF.

By share of the sample, this clonotype is medium-sized. V is TRBV29-1 and J is TRBJ1-2; tentatively, D is TRBD1 (6 bases). This CDR3 is built from 13 residues. CDR1 SQVTM and CDR2 ANQGSEA come from the germline V gene. Trimming took off 7 bases at V and 4 bases at J, with 16 bases between the two ends. The CDR3 DNA follows: TGCAGCGGCTTGGACAGCGAGAGCTATGGCTACACCTTC. Translating gives CSGLDSESYGYTF.

This clonotype was seen repeatedly, ten times or more. The genes are TRBV9 and TRBJ2-7; no clear D gene. Looked up from germline, CDR1 is SGDLS and CDR2 is YYNGEE. V was clipped by 0 bases and J by 5 bases, with 6 bases between them. CDR3 length: 12 amino acids. The DNA of the CDR3 is TGTGCCAGCAGCGTAGTGGACCACGAGCAGTACTTC. Protein sequence: CASSVVDHEQYF.

Notes on this clonotype: The germline gene is not matched at one end of the junction; a read error may be the cause. CDR3 coding DNA: TGTGCCAGTGGTATGACGGGGGGCTCTGGGGCCAACGTCCTGACTTTC. Translation gives CASGMTGGSGANVLTF. The rearrangement uses TRBV19 and TRBJ2-6, with 7 bases fitting TRBD2. The CDR3 contains 16 residues. CDR1 and CDR2 from the germline V gene are LNHDA and SQIVND (reference sequence).

Note on this clonotype: A single base separates this from a much larger clone, so it may be a read error. The chain recombines TRBV14 with TRBJ2-1; D is ambiguous. This CDR3 region has 13 residues. CDR1 is SGHDN and CDR2 is FVKESK in the germline V gene. CDR3 nucleotide sequence: TGTGCCAGCACCCGGCCCCTCCCCAATAAGCAGTTCTTC. Amino acids: CASTRPLPNKQFF.